The 18 T cell receptor beta chains below all came from one sample that was sequenced in a study of tumor and adjacent non-tumor tissue in lung cancer. TCRbeta libraries were built with three rounds of nested PCR, modified from ARM-PCR. TCRdb re-called the multiplex PCR reads through MiXCR, storing one row per CDR3 protein. The sample consists of roughly 200,000 distinct CDR3 sequences, around 70% of them appearing once. No cell sorting was done before RNA was extracted from the tissue. Sequenced sample: lung tumor tissue. The receptors derive from a man aged 55 to 70 with non-small cell lung cancer.

To note about this clonotype: Germline is not matched at one junction end, which may reflect a read error. This chain uses TRBV18 with TRBJ1-5, with 7 nucleotides matching TRBD1. The CDR3 is 17 residues long. Germline CDR1 reads KGHSH; CDR2 reads LQKENI. The CDR3 loop reads CDSSPTQGQAGNQPQHF. CDR3 DNA: TGTGACAGCTCGCCCACACAGGGGCAGGCGGGCAATCAGCCCCAACATTTT.

Remarks on this clonotype: The CDR3 carries no conserved terminal phenylalanine or tryptophan, so it likely arises from a read error. The chain links TRBV4-1 to TRBJ1-2; 7 positions match TRBD1. CDR1 and CDR2 (germline): MGHRA, YSYEKL. The CDR3 length is 16 residues. V shed 6 bases and J 8 bases; nucleotides not matched to a gene: 18. CDR3 region: CASSQTSTGVRSGYTV. CDR3 coding DNA: TGCGCCAGCAGTCAAACTTCCACAGGGGTGCGGAGCGGCTACACCGTC.

Details on this clonotype: The junction departs from germline at one end; a sequencing error may be responsible. The rearrangement joins TRBV7-2 to TRBJ1-3; 8 bases fit TRBD1. Germline CDR1 reads SGHTA; CDR2 reads FQGNSA. The CDR3 is 16 amino acids. CDR3 loop: CASSRRQGPSGNNIYF. The CDR3 coding sequence is TGTGCCAGCAGCAGACGACAGGGGCCCTCTGGAAACAACATATATTTT.

In the case of this clonotype: Compared with germline, one end of the junction differs, possibly owing to a read error. The genes are TRBV11-2 and TRBJ2-3; 12 bases agree with TRBD2. Germline CDR1 reads SGHAT; CDR2 reads FQNNGV. The CDR3 is 14 amino acids. CDR3 protein: CATRLAGATNTQYF. The CDR3 region has the DNA TGTGCCACCAGACTAGCGGGGGCCACAAATACTCAGTATTTT.

Worth noting for this clonotype: A much larger clone lies one base from this, so it may be a read error. The CDR3 loop is CASSPARRHGYAF. Here the CDR3 DNA reads TGCGCCAGCAGCCCTGCGCGTCGGCACGGCTACGCCTTC. The chain employs TRBV4-3 and TRBJ1-2; no firm D call. Germline CDR1 reads LGHNA; CDR2 reads YSLEER. The CDR3 totals 13 residues.

A note on this clonotype: In this CDR3 the conserved last residue, phenylalanine or tryptophan, is missing, so a read error is likely. The DNA is omitted, as the CDR3 cannot be located on it reliably, and the CDR3 follows TCRdb's listing. This chain uses TRBV11-1 with TRBJ2-7. Germline V lookup: CDR1 SGHAT, CDR2 FQDESV (reference sequence). The CDR3 contains 16 residues when both ends are counted. The chain's CDR3 is CPSSLAIRDNSYEQCL.

This rearrangement joins TRBV11-2 to TRBJ2-1; tentatively, D is TRBD1 or TRBD2 (6 bases each). With 11 bases removed from V and 10 bases from J, the gap between germline ends came to 27 bases. Per the germline V gene, CDR1 is SGHAT and CDR2 is FQNNGV. The CDR3 has 15 amino acids. The CDR3 DNA follows: TGTGCCGGAGCAGGTAGCTGGGGGGCGGGCAACGAGCAGTTCTTC. Translation gives CAGAGSWGAGNEQFF.

As to this clonotype: This may come from a read error, since a much larger clone is one base off. The CDR3 here is CASSVGPIPTDTRYF. The CDR3 bases are TGCGCCAGCAGTGTGGGTCCCATCCCCACAGATACGCGGTATTTT. The rearrangement uses TRBV10-1 and TRBJ2-3; D uncertain. The CDR3 spans 15 residues. The germline V gene encodes CDR1 WNHNN and CDR2 SYGVQD (reference sequence).

The chain is built from TRBV6-5 and TRBJ1-2; D ambiguous. V lost 2 bases and J 14 bases, leaving 21 bases between the germline ends. This CDR3 has 14 amino acids. CDR1 MNHEY and CDR2 SVGAGI come from the germline V gene. CDR3: CASSYGKLNYGWTF. The CDR3 DNA reads TGTGCCAGCAGTTACGGAAAACTTAACTATGGCTGGACCTTC.

As to this clonotype: At one of its ends the junction is not consistent with the germline gene, which may arise from a read error. This chain uses TRBV5-6 with TRBJ2-7, with D tentatively TRBD1 (6 bases). Germline V gene data show CDR1 as SGHDT and CDR2 as YYEEEE. This CDR3 is 13 amino acids long. The CDR3 DNA reads TGTGCCAGCACCTGGGGACAAGCCTGGGAGCGGTACTTC. Its protein product is CASTWGQAWERYF.

J is TRBJ2-1 and V is TRBV6-2 or TRBV6-3; perhaps TRBD2 as D (5 bases). The germline gives CDR1 MNHEY, CDR2 SVGEGT. The CDR3 consists of 16 residues. The V end lost 8 bases, the J end lost 0 bases, and 17 bases lay between the germline ends. CDR3 bases: TGTGCCAGCTCCCCCCAGAGGGCTAGCTCCTACAATGAGCAGTTCTTC. Its translation: CASSPQRASSYNEQFF.

Points on this clonotype: A read error may be the cause here, since a much bigger clone is one base away. The chain joins TRBV5-6 to TRBJ1-4; 8 nucleotides agree with TRBD1. The CDR3 runs to 15 residues. CDR1 and CDR2 (germline): SGHDT, YYEEEE. The ends lost 4 bases at V and 2 bases at J; junction bases unmatched: 4. Written as DNA, the CDR3 is TGTGCCAGCAGCACACAGGGGGAGACTAATGAAAAACTGTTTTTT. This translates into CASSTQGETNEKLFF. The complete variable domain, with remaining parts taken from reference TRBV5-6 and TRBJ1-4, reads DAGVTQSPTHLIKTRGQQVTLRCSPKSGHDTVSWYQQALGQGPQFIFQYYEEEERQRGNFPDRFSGHQFPNYSSELNVNALLLGDSALYLCASSTQGETNEKLFFGSGTQLSVL.

Note on this clonotype: The junction shows a germline mismatch at one end, possibly a read error. This sequence joins TRBV11-2 and TRBJ2-7; TRBD1 agrees at 7 bases. The CDR3 sequence is 15 residues long. Germline V gene sequence: CDR1 SGHAT, CDR2 FQNNGV. CDR3 amino acids: CASSLDTGATYGQYF. The CDR3 bases are TGTGCCAGCAGCTTAGATACAGGGGCAACCTACGGGCAGTACTTC.

Ten or more counts support this clonotype. The gene calls are TRBV6-1 and TRBJ1-1; no firm D call. The V end was cut by 7 bases, the J end by 4 bases, with 16 bases between. This CDR3 region has 14 residues. CDR1 MNHNS and CDR2 SASEGT come from the germline V gene. CDR3 in amino acids: CASTRPKGVTEAFF. The CDR3 DNA is TGTGCCAGCACTCGACCAAAGGGCGTCACTGAAGCTTTCTTT.

A few counts support this clonotype. This may come from a read error, since a much larger clone is one base off. The V and J genes are TRBV11-1 and TRBJ2-5, with 7 nucleotides matching TRBD1. CDR1 and CDR2 from the germline V gene are SGHAT and FQDESV (reference sequence). This CDR3 is 12 amino acids long. DNA of the CDR3: TGTGCAACCAAGGGGGCGGGAGAGACCCAGTACTTC. Translation gives CATKGAGETQYF.

For this clonotype: Mismatch with germline at one junction end may stem from a read error. The CDR3 sequence is CGSSLGQNTEAFF. Here the CDR3 DNA reads TGTGGCAGCAGTCTTGGACAGAACACTGAAGCTTTCTTT. V is TRBV6-6 and J is TRBJ1-1; D is perhaps TRBD1 (5 bases). CDR1 MNHNY and CDR2 SVGAGI come from the germline V gene (reference sequence). This CDR3 has 13 residues.

To note about this clonotype: The junction and the germline gene differ at one end; a read error may be behind it. The chain joins TRBV20-1 to TRBJ1-5, with D hard to call. This CDR3 is 16 amino acids long. In germline, CDR1 is DFQATT, CDR2 SNEGSKA (reference sequence). The CDR3 nucleotides are TGCAGTGCTAGAGATCGATCGGAGGATAGCAATCAGCCCCGGCATTTT. This translates into CSARDRSEDSNQPRHF.

The sample holds one count of this clonotype. The gene calls are TRBV11-2 and TRBJ2-7; no firm D call. The CDR3 covers 16 residues. V dropped 4 bases and J dropped 5 bases, with 21 bases sitting between them. CDR1 SGHAT and CDR2 FQNNGV come from the germline V gene. As DNA, the CDR3 is TGTGCCAGCAGCTCTAGGTCGTCGGGTCAGTGGGACGAGCAGTACTTC. Translated, it gives CASSSRSSGQWDEQYF.